This T cell receptor (beta chain) was identified during a study of spatial heterogeneity in lung cancer (dated by TCRdb to the late 2010s). Some background on the complete study: Beta-chain transcripts were consistently detected in greater numbers than alpha-chain transcripts, which likely reflected higher beta-chain transcript abundance. In the raw uncorrected reads, each unique combination of TCR and UMI appeared on average more than ten times. In non-small cell lung cancer, the study made a quantitative comparison of TCR alpha and beta repertoires among multiple tumor regions, matched nontumor lung and blood. Nonsynonymous mutation counts, determined by whole-exome sequencing of tumor tissue, were related to features of the TCR repertoire. At surgery, both alpha and beta chains were TCR-sequenced in more than 200 tumor regions, approximately 64 matched nontumor lung samples and 56 PBMC samples.

Per the publication, the time point label means: sample taken at primary tumor resection. Whole RNA extracted from tumor and nontumor lung tissue, or from cryopreserved PBMC samples, was used for TCR sequencing without cell sorting. The donors were more than 65 patients from the lung TRACERx cohort who had early-stage, untreated non-small cell lung cancer. Only patients with enough RNA available from two or more tumor regions were chosen for TCR sequencing. This clonotype appeared many times. The clone's antigen remains unknown. No per-base quality is available; no much larger clone lies one base away. Beyond this particular receptor, the publication reports: Additional single-cell paired TCR alpha and beta sequencing was considered necessary to confirm, at a functional level, the hypothesis that regional TCRs recognize regional mutations. Ubiquitous expanded tumor TCRs were detected in blood more often at tumor resection than at routine follow-up.

From the cysteine through the phenylalanine, the CDR3 covers 13 amino acids. Only CDR3 DNA remains: 39 bases, in frame from the first base. V is reduced by 5 bases and J by 4 bases, leaving a spacing of 10 bases between them. CDR1 and CDR2 were assigned from the germline V gene as SGHTA and FQGNSA. Libraries were built with 5' RACE. The sample was run on a NextSeq 500. In the TCR library protocol, a unique molecular identifier was attached to each TCR cDNA molecule so that PCR and sequencing errors could be corrected. As for the authors' bioinformatics: TCR identification, UMI-based error correction and CDR3 extraction were performed with Decombinator tools. Expanded TCRs were defined as those above a frequency of 2 per 1,000, corresponding to the top 1% of the tumor frequency distribution. Renyi diversity was calculated using the R vegan package after each repertoire was subsampled 100 times to 5,000 TCRs. CDR3 similarity networks were constructed using string-kernel similarity of amino acid triplets, with links drawn between CDR3s whose pairwise similarity was above 0.82. TCRdb reworked the public reads: Q25 trimming with fastp, MiXCR clone assembly, productive beta chains retained. When rows share a CDR3 protein, they turn into one entry using the most common DNA and genes. The V and J calls follow TCRdb's processing rather than the paper's. Recorded for this sample are about 41,000 distinct CDR3 sequences; 10% to 15% of them occurred a single time. The ten largest clones add up to roughly 40% of the sample.

This specimen consisted of PBMCs, obtained at surgery. The origin of this receptor is a female donor with early-stage non-small cell lung cancer. The rearranged chain carries TRBV7-2 and TRBJ2-3, with no reliable assignment of the D segment. This receptor has the CDR3 CASSPKDSDTQYF. The nucleotides are TGTGCCAGCAGCCCAAAGGATTCAGATACGCAGTATTTT.